These 26 T cell receptor beta chains were all obtained from the same sample, sequenced in a study of blood T cell repertoires in COVID-19. The repertoire was sequenced with immunoSEQ multiplex PCR; TCRdb's copy has only in-frame clones and lacks some. The sample lists some 210,000 clones, around 83% occurring once. The sequencing input was peripheral blood. The receptor set was obtained from a man aged 50 or older with active or convalescent COVID-19.

The rearrangement links TRBV2 to TRBJ2-7; D unclear. V lost 5 bases and J lost 3, with 5 bases in between. Germline V lookup: CDR1 SNHLY, CDR2 FYNNEI. This CDR3 region has 11 residues. The DNA of the CDR3 is TGTGCCAGCAGTTACAACTACGAGCAGTACTTC. As protein: CASSYNYEQYF.

The chain is built from TRBV6-5 and TRBJ2-4, with 9 bases lining up with TRBD1. Germline CDR1 and CDR2: MNHEY and SVGAGI. V shed 5 bases and J 13 bases; nucleotides not matched to a gene: 15. The CDR3 length is 15 residues. The CDR3 spells CASSRDRESTTIQYF. Written as DNA, the CDR3 is TGTGCCAGCAGTAGGGACAGGGAATCCACCACGATCCAGTACTTC.

The chain links TRBV7-9 to TRBJ1-1; 8 bases line up with TRBD1. Germline CDR1 SEHNR, CDR2 FQNEAQ (reference sequence). The CDR3 totals 13 residues. The V gene end was trimmed by 1 base and the J gene end by 11 bases; junction bases not matched to a gene: 6. The CDR3 DNA sequence: TGTGCCAGCAGCTTAGTCGCCCAGGGGGCTGCTTTCTTT. Residues: CASSLVAQGAAFF.

This sequence joins TRBV4-1 and TRBJ2-5, with 9 bases identical to TRBD1. V shed 4 bases and J 1 base; nucleotides not matched to a gene: 4. Germline V gene data show CDR1 as MGHRA and CDR2 as YSYEKL. CDR3 length: 15 residues. The CDR3 DNA is TGCGCCAGCAGCCTACAGGGGGCTTCCCAAGAGACCCAGTACTTC. As protein: CASSLQGASQETQYF.

This CDR3 reads CASSLNWNSPLHF. The CDR3 nucleotides read TGTGCCAGTAGCCTAAATTGGAATTCACCCCTCCACTTT. The chain is built from TRBV19 and TRBJ1-6, with D hard to call. The germline CDR1 and CDR2 sequences are LNHDA and SQIVND (reference sequence). This CDR3 has 13 residues. The ends were cut back, 6 bases at V and 7 bases at J, with 10 bases in the middle.

The J gene is TRBJ1-5, the V gene TRBV6-6; possibly TRBD1 for D (6 bases). Germline assignment: CDR1 MNHNY and CDR2 SVGAGI (reference sequence). The CDR3 spans 15 residues. Between the trimmed V and J ends, which lost 9 bases and 0 bases, there was a span of 15 bases. CDR3 coding DNA: TGTGCCAGACTAAAGAGGGACATTAGCAATCAGCCCCAGCATTTT. This gives the protein CARLKRDISNQPQHF.

The J gene is TRBJ1-2, the V gene TRBV6-5, with 7 bases that match TRBD1. After removal of 5 bases from V and 4 bases from J, the junction contained 7 bases not matched to a gene. The CDR3 totals 14 residues. CDR1 is MNHEY and CDR2 is SVGAGI in the germline V gene. The CDR3 DNA is TGTGCCAGCAGTCGAACAGGGGTCGGCTATGGCTACACCTTC. This codes for CASSRTGVGYGYTF.

The chain carries TRBV30 and TRBJ2-7; TRBD2 aligns across 10 bases. Trimming took 2 bases from V and 5 from J; bases not matched to a gene: 12. From germline, CDR1 is GTSNPN and CDR2 SVGIG (reference sequence). This CDR3 region has 16 residues. This chain's CDR3 is CAWSLPLAGNLHEQYF. For the CDR3, the DNA is TGTGCCTGGAGTCTCCCACTAGCGGGAAACTTGCACGAGCAGTACTTC.

This clone was found a few times. This sequence joins TRBV7-6 and TRBJ2-7; TRBD1 matches at 8 bases. This CDR3 spans 15 amino acids. V lost 0 bases and J lost 3; bases outside the gene matches: 4. The V gene's germline CDR1 is SGHVS and CDR2 FNYEAQ. The CDR3 nucleotides read TGTGCCAGCAGCTTAGCCGGACAGGGTGGCTACGAGCAGTACTTC. This encodes CASSLAGQGGYEQYF.

This clone is a singleton in its sample. V and J are TRBV19 and TRBJ2-7; D may be TRBD1 (5 bases). The V gene lost 1 base and the J gene lost 3 bases, with 13 bases spanning the gap. The CDR3 length is 15 residues. In germline, CDR1 is LNHDA, CDR2 SQIVND (reference sequence). The CDR3 here is CASSIVLGRDYEQYF. DNA for the CDR3: TGTGCCAGTAGTATAGTCCTTGGCAGGGACTACGAGCAGTACTTC. The entire variable domain, with the rest obtained from reference TRBV19 and TRBJ2-7, is as follows: DGGITQSPKYLFRKEGQNVTLSCEQNLNHDAMYWYRQDPGQGLRLIYYSQIVNDFQKGDIAEGYSVSREKKESFPLTVTSAQKNPTAFYLCASSIVLGRDYEQYFGPGTRLTVT.

V gene TRBV27 combines with J gene TRBJ2-7; 9 bases are a match to TRBD2. This CDR3 has 15 residues. The germline V gene has CDR1 MNHEY and CDR2 SMNVEV (reference sequence). Trimming at V came to 2 bases and at J to 1 base, leaving 3 bases not matched to a gene. In DNA, the CDR3 is TGTGCCAGCAGTTTAGCGGGAGGGCCTTCCTACGAGCAGTACTTC. Its protein is CASSLAGGPSYEQYF.

This clone was picked up a small number of times. The rearrangement links TRBV3-1 (or the pseudogene TRBV3-2) to TRBJ2-6; 7 nucleotides line up with TRBD2. Germline V lookup: CDR1 LGHDT, CDR2 YNNKEL (reference sequence). The CDR3 extends over 14 amino acids. V gave up 4 bases and J gave up 11 bases; unmatched junction bases: 8. This CDR3 is CASSPRTSKYVLTF. DNA of the CDR3: TGTGCCAGCAGCCCCCGGACTAGTAAATACGTCCTGACTTTC.

This clone showed up just a few times. This chain uses TRBV9 with TRBJ2-7, with 8 bases aligning to TRBD1. The CDR3 is 14 residues long. Germline CDR1 reads SGDLS; CDR2 reads YYNGEE. Trimming at V came to 4 bases and at J to 4 bases, leaving 7 bases not matched to a gene. Here the CDR3 reads CASSPTGASYEQYF. CDR3 nucleotide sequence: TGTGCCAGCAGCCCGACAGGGGCCAGTTACGAGCAGTACTTC. Together with reference TRBV9 and TRBJ2-7, the CDR3 gives the full variable domain: DSGVTQTPKHLITATGQRVTLRCSPRSGDLSVYWYQQSLDQGLQFLIQYYNGEERAKGNILERFSAQQFPDLHSELNLSSLELGDSALYFCASSPTGASYEQYFGPGTRLTVT.

The chain joins TRBV5-1 to TRBJ2-7; perhaps TRBD1 as D (5 bases). V was trimmed by 3 bases and J by 5 bases, leaving 18 bases between them. Looked up from germline, CDR1 is SGHRS and CDR2 is YFSETQ. The CDR3 spans 15 residues. The CDR3 DNA is TGCGCCAGCAGCTCTGGTAGCTCAGGGCCTCACGAGCAGTACTTC. Translating it yields CASSSGSSGPHEQYF.

This chain connects TRBV18 to TRBJ1-5, with 9 bases fitting TRBD1. This CDR3 has 14 residues. Per germline, CDR1 KGHSH and CDR2 LQKENI. Germline trimming cut 7 bases from V and 6 bases from J; bases unmatched to any gene: 7. The chain's CDR3 is CASCTGTGSQPQHF. The CDR3 DNA follows: TGTGCCAGCTGTACCGGGACAGGGAGTCAGCCCCAGCATTTT. The variable domain in full, with the rest retrieved from reference TRBV18 and TRBJ1-5, is NAGVMQNPRHLVRRRGQEARLRCSPMKGHSHVYWYRQLPEEGLKFMVYLQKENIIDESGMPKERFSAEFPKEGPSILRIQQVVRGDSAAYFCASCTGTGSQPQHFGDGTRLSIL.

The CDR3 DNA reads TGTGCCAGCACTCAATCAGGGGTCTACGAGCAGTACTTC. Encoded protein: CASTQSGVYEQYF. The J gene is TRBJ2-7, the V gene TRBV6-5; D possibly corresponds to TRBD1 (6 bases). The CDR3 length is 13 residues. Trimming removed 7 bases from V and 3 bases from J, with 13 bases in between. Per germline, CDR1 MNHEY and CDR2 SVGAGI.

V and J are TRBV7-8 and TRBJ1-5; 9 nucleotides agree with TRBD1. The CDR3 runs 16 residues. Germline lookup yields CDR1 SGHVS and CDR2 FQNEAQ. The ends lost 5 bases at V and 2 bases at J; junction bases unmatched: 7. In DNA, the CDR3 is TGTGCCAGCAGCGCTCGGACAGGGGAGGGCAATCAGCCCCAGCATTTT. The encoded protein is CASSARTGEGNQPQHF.

This CDR3 is CASSVPGASYEQYF. CDR3 coding DNA: TGTGCCAGCAGCGTTCCAGGGGCCTCCTACGAGCAGTACTTC. The chain links TRBV9 to TRBJ2-7; D is perhaps TRBD1 (6 bases). The CDR3 has 14 amino acids. V was pared by 2 bases and J by 0 bases, with 9 bases between. In germline, CDR1 is SGDLS, CDR2 YYNGEE.

This clone was seen only a few times. The rearrangement joins TRBV7-2 to TRBJ2-1; a weak D match, TRBD1 (5 bases). CDR3 length: 17 residues. Germline V gene lookup returns CDR1 SGHTA and CDR2 FQGNSA. Trimming stripped 2 bases from V and 0 bases from J, with 14 bases between. The CDR3 DNA sequence: TGTGCCAGCAGCTTAATTTTCCAGGGCAGCTCCTACAATGAGCAGTTCTTC. Translated, it gives CASSLIFQGSSYNEQFF.

This clone was detected once. V gene TRBV4-3 combines with J gene TRBJ2-5; 8 bases agree with TRBD1. The CDR3 sequence is 16 residues long. Germline lookup yields CDR1 LGHNA and CDR2 YSLEER. Germline trimming cut 0 bases from V and 4 bases from J; bases unmatched to any gene: 7. The CDR3 region is CASSQETPDRAETQYF. Written as DNA, the CDR3 is TGCGCCAGCAGCCAAGAGACCCCGGACAGGGCAGAGACCCAGTACTTC.

This clone was found a few times. The gene calls are TRBV7-9 and TRBJ1-2; D gene unclear. V was trimmed by 4 bases and J by 8 bases, leaving 14 bases between them. The CDR3 loop spans 13 amino acids. CDR1 is SEHNR, CDR2 FQNEAQ, per germline (reference sequence). The CDR3 here is CASSSSDSGGYTF. The CDR3 DNA is TGTGCCAGCAGCTCCTCGGACTCTGGCGGCTACACCTTC.

The chain couples TRBV6-5 to TRBJ2-1; D is ambiguous. Deletions cut 0 bases from V and 4 bases from J, with 4 bases between. CDR1 is MNHEY and CDR2 is SVGAGI in the germline V gene. The CDR3 totals 13 residues. The CDR3 region is CASSYSRYNEQFF. Here the CDR3 DNA reads TGTGCCAGCAGTTACTCGCGGTACAATGAGCAGTTCTTC.

The chain couples TRBV6-8 to TRBJ1-2, with a tentative D call TRBD1 (5 bases). Germline-derived CDR1 and CDR2 are MNHGY and SAAAGT. V lost 8 bases, J lost 4 bases, and 11 bases lay in between. This CDR3 comprises 12 residues. The CDR3 spells CASSGDSYGYTF. DNA of the CDR3: TGTGCCAGCTCTGGCGACAGCTATGGCTACACCTTC.

The table lists this clone with a count of one. The chain couples TRBV10-1 to TRBJ2-1; 9 bases agree with TRBD1. Per germline, CDR1 WNHNN and CDR2 SYGVQD (reference sequence). The length of the CDR3 is 15 residues. V shed 4 bases and J 5 bases; nucleotides not matched to a gene: 6. DNA for the CDR3: TGCGCCAGCAGTGGGCCGGGACAGGGCAACAATGAGCAGTTCTTC. Translation gives CASSGPGQGNNEQFF.

The chain uses TRBV29-1 and TRBJ2-7; 9 bases match TRBD1. The length of the CDR3 is 12 residues. Germline V gene data show CDR1 as SQVTM and CDR2 as ANQGSEA. Trimming cost V 6 bases and J 6 bases; bases outside gene matches: 6. The CDR3 region is CSVGQGVGEQYF. As DNA, the CDR3 is TGCAGCGTGGGACAGGGCGTGGGCGAGCAGTACTTC.

The chain employs TRBV5-1 and TRBJ1-1; the D gene is possibly TRBD1 (5 bases). The CDR3 covers 16 residues. V was shortened by 5 bases and J by 1 base, with 18 bases between the two germline ends. CDR1 is SGHRS, CDR2 YFSETQ, per germline. The CDR3 is CASSLSLGGPNTEAFF. CDR3 nucleotide sequence: TGCGCCAGCAGTTTATCGTTGGGGGGACCGAACACTGAAGCTTTCTTT.